This TCR beta chain was sequenced for a study of T cell changes during pregnancy in multiple sclerosis. The CDR3 runs to 14 residues. V dropped 2 bases and J dropped 0 bases, with 5 bases sitting between them. CDR1 is MGHDK and CDR2 is SYGVNS in the germline V gene. Clones were read by immunoSEQ multiplex PCR, and TCRdb kept only the in-frame ones, dropping some. Of 90,000 to 120,000 clones detected, around 90% appear once; the ten largest clones hold 0.65% to 0.9%. In this sample, this clone turned up once. The source of this sequence is a female donor in good health, enrolled as a control in a pregnancy study. The sample was peripheral blood, taken in the third trimester of pregnancy. The chain is built from TRBV25-1 and TRBJ1-3; D gene unclear. CDR3 DNA sequence: TGTGCCAGCAGTGAAGGCAGCTCTGGAAACACCATATATTTT. Protein sequence: CASSEGSSGNTIYF.